This TCR beta chain was recovered during a study of T cells in Graves' hyperthyroidism and ophthalmopathy. Study conclusions and caveats: Ophthalmopathy was told apart from stable hyperthyroidism by a 13 V-J model.

What was amplified from RNA transcripts were TCR beta CDR3 regions. The study used the HTBI primer set for a first-round RT-PCR of the TCR CDR3. One entry per CDR3 protein results from TCRdb running MiXCR on the multiplex PCR reads. In the table there are almost 600,000 distinct CDR3 sequences, about 45% of which are singletons. The sample holds many counts of this clonotype. Its target is not known. Germline V gene data show CDR1 as MGHRA and CDR2 as YSYEKL. The CDR3 consists of 16 residues. After removal of 1 base from V and 5 bases from J, the junction contained 3 bases not matched to a gene. For Graves' hyperthyroidism to be stable, ophthalmopathy could not progress within 18 months. Patients aged 18 to 65 with hyperthyroidism were newly diagnosed, with duration under 2 months.

The J gene is TRBJ2-5, the V gene TRBV4-1, with TRBD2 matching 14 bases. This clonotype originated in a woman under 30 with Graves' hyperthyroidism. Input material: peripheral blood or thyroid tissue (not recorded which). Here the CDR3 DNA reads TGCGCCAGCAGCCAAGGACTAGCGGGAGGGAGGGAGACCCAGTACTTC. The encoded protein is CASSQGLAGGRETQYF.